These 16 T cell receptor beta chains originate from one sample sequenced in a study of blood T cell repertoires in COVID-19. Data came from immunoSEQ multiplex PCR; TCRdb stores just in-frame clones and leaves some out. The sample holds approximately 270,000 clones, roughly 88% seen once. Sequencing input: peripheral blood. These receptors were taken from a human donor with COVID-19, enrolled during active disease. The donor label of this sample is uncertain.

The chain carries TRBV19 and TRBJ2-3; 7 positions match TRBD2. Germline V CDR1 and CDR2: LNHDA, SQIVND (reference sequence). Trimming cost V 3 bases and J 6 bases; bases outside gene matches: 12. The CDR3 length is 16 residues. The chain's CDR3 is CASSISRTRSTDTQYF. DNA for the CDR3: TGTGCCAGTAGTATTAGCAGGACTAGATCTACGGATACGCAGTATTTT. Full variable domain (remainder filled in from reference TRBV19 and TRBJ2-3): DGGITQSPKYLFRKEGQNVTLSCEQNLNHDAMYWYRQDPGQGLRLIYYSQIVNDFQKGDIAEGYSVSREKKESFPLTVTSAQKNPTAFYLCASSISRTRSTDTQYFGPGTRLTVL.

CDR3 DNA sequence: TGTGCCAGCAGCTTGGGACAGGGGGCAGATACGCAGTATTTT. It translates to CASSLGQGADTQYF. V usage is TRBV5-4 and J usage is TRBJ2-3; TRBD1 matches 9 bases. The CDR3 consists of 14 residues. The germline CDR1 and CDR2 sequences are SGHNT and YYREEE (reference sequence). After removal of 0 bases from V and 4 bases from J, the junction contained 0 bases not matched to a gene.

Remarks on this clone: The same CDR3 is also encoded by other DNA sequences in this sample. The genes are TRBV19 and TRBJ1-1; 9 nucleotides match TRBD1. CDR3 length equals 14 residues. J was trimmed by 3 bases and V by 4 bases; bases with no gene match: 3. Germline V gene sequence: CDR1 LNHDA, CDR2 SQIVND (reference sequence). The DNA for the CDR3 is TGTGCCAGTAGTAGGGGACAGGGCTACACTGAAGCTTTCTTT. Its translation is CASSRGQGYTEAFF.

The CDR3 coding sequence is TGTGCCAGCAGGGAAAATAGCGGGAGGGGATTGGGGGATGAGCAGTTCTTC. Its translation: CASRENSGRGLGDEQFF. The rearrangement uses TRBV6-1 and TRBJ2-1; 11 bases line up with TRBD2. The CDR3 sequence is 17 residues long. Germline assignment: CDR1 MNHNS and CDR2 SASEGT. Losses at the gene ends were 6 bases for V and 8 bases for J; bases not matched to a gene: 15.

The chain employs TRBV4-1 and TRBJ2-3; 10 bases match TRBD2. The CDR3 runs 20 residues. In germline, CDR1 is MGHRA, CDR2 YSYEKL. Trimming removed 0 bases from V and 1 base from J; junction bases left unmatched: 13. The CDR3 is CASSQDEEGSGRRGTDTQYF. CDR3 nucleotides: TGCGCCAGCAGCCAAGACGAGGAGGGTAGCGGGAGGAGGGGCACAGATACGCAGTATTTT.

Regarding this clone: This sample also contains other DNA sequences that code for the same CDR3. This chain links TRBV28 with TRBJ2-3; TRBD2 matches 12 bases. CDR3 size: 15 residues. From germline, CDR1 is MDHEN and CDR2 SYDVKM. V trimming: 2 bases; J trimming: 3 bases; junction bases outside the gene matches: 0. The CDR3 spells CASSLGLAGTDTQYF. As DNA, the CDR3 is TGTGCCAGCAGTTTAGGACTAGCGGGAACAGATACGCAGTATTTT.

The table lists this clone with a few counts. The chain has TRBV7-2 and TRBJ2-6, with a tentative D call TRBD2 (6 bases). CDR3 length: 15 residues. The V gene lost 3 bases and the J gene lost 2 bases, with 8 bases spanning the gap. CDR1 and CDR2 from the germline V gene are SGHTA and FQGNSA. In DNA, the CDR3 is TGTGCCAGCAGCTTGGGGGGACCTGGGGCCAACGTCCTGACTTTC. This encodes CASSLGGPGANVLTF.

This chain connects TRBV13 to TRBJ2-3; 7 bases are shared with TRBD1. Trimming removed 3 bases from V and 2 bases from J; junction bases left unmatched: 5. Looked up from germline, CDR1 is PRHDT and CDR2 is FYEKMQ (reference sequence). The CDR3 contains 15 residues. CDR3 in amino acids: CASSLGQSYTDTQYF. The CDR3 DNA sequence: TGTGCCAGCAGCTTGGGACAGTCCTACACAGATACGCAGTATTTT.

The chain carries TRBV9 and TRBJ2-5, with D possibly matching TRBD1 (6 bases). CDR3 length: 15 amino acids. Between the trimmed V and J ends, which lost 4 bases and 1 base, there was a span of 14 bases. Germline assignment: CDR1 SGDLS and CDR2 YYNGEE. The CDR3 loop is CASSSGQLVQETQYF. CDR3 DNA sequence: TGTGCCAGCAGCAGCGGACAGCTAGTCCAAGAGACCCAGTACTTC.

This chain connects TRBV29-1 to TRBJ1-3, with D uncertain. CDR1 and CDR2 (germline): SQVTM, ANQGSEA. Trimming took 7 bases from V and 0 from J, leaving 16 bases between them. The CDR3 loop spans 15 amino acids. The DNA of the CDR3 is TGCAGCGCCGTCGGTAGAGGCTCCTCTGGAAACACCATATATTTT. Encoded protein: CSAVGRGSSGNTIYF.

CDR3 DNA sequence: TGTGCCAGTAGTGCGGACTTTGACTATGGCTACACCTTC. Its protein product is CASSADFDYGYTF. The rearrangement links TRBV19 to TRBJ1-2; no definite D call. The V and J ends lost 5 bases and 3 bases respectively, with 10 bases between them. The CDR3 runs to 13 residues. Germline values: CDR1 LNHDA, CDR2 SQIVND (reference sequence).

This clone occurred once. This CDR3 reads CASSRATEAFF. CDR3 in DNA: TGTGCCAGCAGCCGCGCTACTGAAGCTTTCTTT. The J gene is TRBJ1-1, the V gene TRBV6-5, with D unclear. V shed 6 bases and J shed 5 bases, with 7 bases lying between them. Germline V gives CDR1 MNHEY, CDR2 SVGAGI. CDR3 length: 11 amino acids.

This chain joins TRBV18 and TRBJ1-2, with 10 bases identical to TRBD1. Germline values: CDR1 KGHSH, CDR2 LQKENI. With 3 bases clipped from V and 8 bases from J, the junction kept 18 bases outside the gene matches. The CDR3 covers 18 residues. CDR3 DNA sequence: TGTGCCAGCTCACCTGTTTCGGGACAGGGGTTATCCTATGGCGGCTACACCTTC. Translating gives CASSPVSGQGLSYGGYTF.

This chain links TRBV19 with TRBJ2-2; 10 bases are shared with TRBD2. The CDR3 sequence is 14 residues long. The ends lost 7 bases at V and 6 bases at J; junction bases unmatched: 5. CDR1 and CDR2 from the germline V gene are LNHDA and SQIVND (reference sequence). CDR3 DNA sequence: TGTGCCAGTAAGGGAGCGGGAGGGCCCGGGGAGCTGTTTTTT. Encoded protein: CASKGAGGPGELFF.

For the CDR3, the DNA is TGTGCCAGCAGCGTGGACAGGGGTACCTCACCCCTCCACTTT. Translating gives CASSVDRGTSPLHF. The rearrangement uses TRBV9 and TRBJ1-6; TRBD1 aligns across 9 bases. This CDR3 is built from 14 residues. CDR1 SGDLS and CDR2 YYNGEE come from the germline V gene. The ends lost 2 bases at V and 10 bases at J; junction bases unmatched: 4.

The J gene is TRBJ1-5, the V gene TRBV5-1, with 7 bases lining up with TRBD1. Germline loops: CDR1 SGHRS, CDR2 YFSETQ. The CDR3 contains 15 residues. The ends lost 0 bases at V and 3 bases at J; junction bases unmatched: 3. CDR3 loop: CASSLAGQYNQPQHF. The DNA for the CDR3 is TGCGCCAGCAGCTTGGCGGGACAGTACAATCAGCCCCAGCATTTT. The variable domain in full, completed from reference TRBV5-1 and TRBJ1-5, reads KAGVTQTPRYLIKTRGQQVTLSCSPISGHRSVSWYQQTPGQGLQFLFEYFSETQRNKGNFPGRFSGRQFSNSRSEMNVSTLELGDSALYLCASSLAGQYNQPQHFGDGTRLSIL.